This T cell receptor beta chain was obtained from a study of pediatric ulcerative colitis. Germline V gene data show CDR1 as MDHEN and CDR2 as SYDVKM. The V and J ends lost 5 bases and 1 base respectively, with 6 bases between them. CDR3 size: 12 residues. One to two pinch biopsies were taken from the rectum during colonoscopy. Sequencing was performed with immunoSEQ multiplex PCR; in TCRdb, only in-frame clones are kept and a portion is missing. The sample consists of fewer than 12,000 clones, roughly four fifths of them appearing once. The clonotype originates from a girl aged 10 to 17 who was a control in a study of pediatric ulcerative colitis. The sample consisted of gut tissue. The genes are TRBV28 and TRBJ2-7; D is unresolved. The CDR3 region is CASSLESYEQYF. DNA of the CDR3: TGTGCCAGCAGTCTAGAATCCTACGAGCAGTACTTC.